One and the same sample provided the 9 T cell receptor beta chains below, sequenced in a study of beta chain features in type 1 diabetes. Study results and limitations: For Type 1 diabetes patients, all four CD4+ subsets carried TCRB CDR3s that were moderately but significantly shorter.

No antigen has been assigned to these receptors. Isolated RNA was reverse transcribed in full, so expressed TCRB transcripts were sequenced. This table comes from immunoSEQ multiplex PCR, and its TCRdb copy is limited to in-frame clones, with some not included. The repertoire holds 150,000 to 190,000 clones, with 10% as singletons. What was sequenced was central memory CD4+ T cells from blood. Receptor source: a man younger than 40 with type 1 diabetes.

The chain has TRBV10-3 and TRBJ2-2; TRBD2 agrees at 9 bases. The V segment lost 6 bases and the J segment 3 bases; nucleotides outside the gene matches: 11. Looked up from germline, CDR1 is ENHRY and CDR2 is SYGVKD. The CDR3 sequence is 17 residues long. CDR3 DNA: TGTGCCATCAGCGGACGAACTCTAGCGGGACACACCGGGGAGCTGTTTTTT. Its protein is CAISGRTLAGHTGELFF.

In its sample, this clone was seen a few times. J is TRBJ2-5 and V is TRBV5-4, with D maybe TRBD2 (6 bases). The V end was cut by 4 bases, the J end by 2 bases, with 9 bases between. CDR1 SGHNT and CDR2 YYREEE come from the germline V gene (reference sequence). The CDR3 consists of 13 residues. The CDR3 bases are TGTGCCAGCAGCGATAGCGGACAAGAGACCCAGTACTTC. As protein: CASSDSGQETQYF.

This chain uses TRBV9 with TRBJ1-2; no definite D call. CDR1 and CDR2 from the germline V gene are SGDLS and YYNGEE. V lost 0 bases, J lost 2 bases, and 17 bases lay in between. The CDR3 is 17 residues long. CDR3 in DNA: TGTGCCAGCAGCGTAGATCCAGGTCCGTCAGTGAACTATGGCTACACCTTC. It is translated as CASSVDPGPSVNYGYTF.

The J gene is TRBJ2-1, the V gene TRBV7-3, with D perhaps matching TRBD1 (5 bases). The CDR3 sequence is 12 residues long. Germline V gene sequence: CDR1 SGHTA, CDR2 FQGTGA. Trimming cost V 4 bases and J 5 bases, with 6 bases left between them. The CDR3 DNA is TGTGCCAGCAGCTCACAGGACAATGAGCAGTTCTTC. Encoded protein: CASSSQDNEQFF.

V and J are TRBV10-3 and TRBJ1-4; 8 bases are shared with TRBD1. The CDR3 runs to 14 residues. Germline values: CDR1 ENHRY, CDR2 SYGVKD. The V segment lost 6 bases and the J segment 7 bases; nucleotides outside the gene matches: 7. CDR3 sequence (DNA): TGTGCCATCAGCGTCGGACAGGGTGGTGAAAAACTGTTTTTT. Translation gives CAISVGQGGEKLFF.

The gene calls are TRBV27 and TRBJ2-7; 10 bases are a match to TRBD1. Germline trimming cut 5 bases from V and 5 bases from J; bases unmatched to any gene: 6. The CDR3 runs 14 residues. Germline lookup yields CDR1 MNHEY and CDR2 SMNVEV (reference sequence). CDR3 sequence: CASSPATGGDEQYF. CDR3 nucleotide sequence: TGTGCCAGCAGTCCGGCGACAGGGGGCGACGAGCAGTACTTC.

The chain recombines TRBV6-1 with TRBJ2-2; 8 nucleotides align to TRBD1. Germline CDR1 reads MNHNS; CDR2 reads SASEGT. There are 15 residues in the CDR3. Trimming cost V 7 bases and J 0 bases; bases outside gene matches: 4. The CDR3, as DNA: TGTGCCAGCAACCCGGGACAGGCGAACACCGGGGAGCTGTTTTTT. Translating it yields CASNPGQANTGELFF.

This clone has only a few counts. Here the CDR3 DNA reads TGTGCCAGCAAAGGGGTAGGCAATCAGCCCCAGCATTTT. Translated: CASKGVGNQPQHF. The V call is TRBV2, the J call TRBJ1-5, with D maybe TRBD1 (5 bases). This CDR3 region has 13 residues. Trimming removed 7 bases from V and 2 bases from J, with 9 bases in between. Germline V gene lookup returns CDR1 SNHLY and CDR2 FYNNEI. Combining the CDR3 with reference TRBV2 and TRBJ1-5 gives the whole variable domain EPEVTQTPSHQVTQMGQEVILRCVPISNHLYFYWYRQILGQKVEFLVSFYNNEISEKSEIFDDQFSVERPDGSNFTLKIRSTKLEDSAMYFCASKGVGNQPQHFGDGTRLSIL.

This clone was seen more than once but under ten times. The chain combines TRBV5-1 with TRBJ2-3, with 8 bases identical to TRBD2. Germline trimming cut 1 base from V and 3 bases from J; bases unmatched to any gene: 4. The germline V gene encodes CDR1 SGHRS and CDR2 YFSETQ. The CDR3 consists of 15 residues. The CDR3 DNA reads TGCGCCAGCAGCTTGATACTAGCGGAGACAGATACGCAGTATTTT. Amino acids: CASSLILAETDTQYF.